These 15 T cell receptor beta chains were all obtained from the same sample, sequenced in a study of T cell responses to AZD1222 COVID-19 vaccine. Profiling relied on immunoSEQ multiplex PCR, and the TCRdb table lists in-frame clones only, not all of them. The sample has around 72,000 clones, roughly 91% seen once. The starting material was peripheral blood, obtained on day 0 of AZD1222 vaccination. The receptors stem from an adult in good health.

In this sample, this clone turned up once. This chain uses TRBV7-9 with TRBJ1-5; perhaps TRBD1 as D (5 bases). The germline gives CDR1 SEHNR, CDR2 FQNEAQ (reference sequence). This CDR3 has 15 residues. V gave up 5 bases and J gave up 3 bases, with 14 bases separating them. The CDR3 DNA reads as TGTGCCAGCAGCCCCTCATCAGGGATCAATCAGCCCCAGCATTTT. It specifies CASSPSSGINQPQHF.

This clone was detected once. The chain employs TRBV7-3 and TRBJ2-1; 7 nucleotides match TRBD2. Unmatched junction bases numbered 8, after V lost 3 bases and J lost 6 bases. From germline, CDR1 is SGHTA and CDR2 FQGTGA. The CDR3 covers 15 residues. In DNA form, the CDR3 reads TGTGCCAGCAGCTTCGGGTTGCGGGAGATCAATGAGCAGTTCTTC. As protein: CASSFGLREINEQFF.

V and J are TRBV15 and TRBJ1-5; D perhaps matches TRBD1 (6 bases). CDR1 and CDR2 from the germline V gene are LNHNV and YYDKDF (reference sequence). This CDR3 spans 16 amino acids. Trimming left V 0 bases short and J 2 bases short, with 11 bases between. The CDR3, as DNA: TGTGCCACCAGCAGAGATTTTCAGGGGCGCAATCAGCCCCAGCATTTT. This translates into CATSRDFQGRNQPQHF.

The chain couples TRBV4-3 to TRBJ1-5, with D hard to call. V was cut by 2 bases and J by 2 bases, with 13 bases left in between. This CDR3 is 16 amino acids long. Looked up from germline, CDR1 is LGHNA and CDR2 is YSLEER. The CDR3 DNA follows: TGCGCCAGCAGCCAAACAAGAAGAGTTGGCAATCAGCCCCAGCATTTT. This translates into CASSQTRRVGNQPQHF.

The chain joins TRBV11-2 to TRBJ2-7, with 9 bases identical to TRBD1. The CDR3 has 17 amino acids. CDR1 is SGHAT, CDR2 FQNNGV, per germline. V shed 4 bases, J shed 2 bases, and the junction held 12 bases outside the gene matches. The CDR3 spells CASSSIGSRDRAYEQYF. The CDR3 bases are TGTGCCAGCAGCTCGATCGGATCCCGGGACAGGGCCTACGAGCAGTACTTC. Complete variable domain (other parts from reference TRBV11-2 and TRBJ2-7): EAGVAQSPRYKIIEKRQSVAFWCNPISGHATLYWYQQILGQGPKLLIQFQNNGVVDDSQLPKDRFSAERLKGVDSTLKIQPAKLEDSAVYLCASSSIGSRDRAYEQYFGPGTRLTVT.

The chain couples TRBV30 to TRBJ2-2; 9 nucleotides line up with TRBD1. Germline assignment: CDR1 GTSNPN and CDR2 SVGIG (reference sequence). This CDR3 has 13 amino acids. V lost 3 bases and J lost 8; bases outside the gene matches: 4. The CDR3 region is CAWRDRGRGELFF. In DNA, the CDR3 is TGTGCCTGGAGGGACAGGGGAAGGGGGGAGCTGTTTTTT.

The chain uses TRBV3-1 (or the pseudogene TRBV3-2) and TRBJ2-7; the D gene could be TRBD1 or TRBD2 (5 bases each). Germline V lookup: CDR1 LGHDT, CDR2 YNNKEL (reference sequence). V shed 4 bases and J shed 10 bases, with 20 bases lying between them. The CDR3 has 14 amino acids. In DNA form, the CDR3 reads TGTGCCAGCAGCCCCGGCGGCTTCGGGGCCCTTCAGTACTTC. Protein product: CASSPGGFGALQYF.

The genes are TRBV6-5 and TRBJ2-5; 8 positions agree with TRBD1. The ends lost 6 bases at V and 1 base at J; junction bases unmatched: 4. This CDR3 spans 14 amino acids. In germline, CDR1 is MNHEY, CDR2 SVGAGI. The CDR3 reads CASSNDRGQETQYF. CDR3 in DNA: TGTGCCAGCAGCAACGACAGGGGCCAAGAGACCCAGTACTTC.

The chain links TRBV10-3 to TRBJ2-1, with D unresolved. Per the germline V gene, CDR1 is ENHRY and CDR2 is SYGVKD. This CDR3 region has 16 residues. V was pared by 0 bases and J by 7 bases, with 16 bases between. For the CDR3, the DNA is TGTGCCATCAGTGAGTCGATGCGGAATAAAGGGAATGAGCAGTTCTTC. This encodes CAISESMRNKGNEQFF.

V is TRBV7-2 and J is TRBJ1-2; TRBD1 matches at 9 bases. Trimming cost V 2 bases and J 4 bases; bases outside gene matches: 5. The CDR3 totals 15 residues. The germline V gene has CDR1 SGHTA and CDR2 FQGNSA. The CDR3 region is CASSLSGTGTYGYTF. CDR3 DNA: TGTGCCAGCAGCTTATCCGGGACAGGGACCTATGGCTACACCTTC. The variable domain in full, with the rest retrieved from reference TRBV7-2 and TRBJ1-2, is GAGVSQSPSNKVTEKGKDVELRCDPISGHTALYWYRQSLGQGLEFLIYFQGNSAPDKSGLPSDRFSAERTGGSVSTLTIQRTQQEDSAVYLCASSLSGTGTYGYTFGSGTRLTVV.

This clone came up a few times. The V and J genes are TRBV13 and TRBJ2-7; possibly TRBD1 for D (7 bases). Trimming left V 5 bases short and J 0 bases short, with 11 bases between. The CDR3 runs to 14 residues. The germline V gene has CDR1 PRHDT and CDR2 FYEKMQ (reference sequence). The CDR3, as DNA: TGTGCCAGCAGCCCCCAGGGGGGCTCCTACGAGCAGTACTTC. Protein product: CASSPQGGSYEQYF.

V and J are TRBV12-3 or TRBV12-4 and TRBJ1-6; no definite D call. The CDR3 loop spans 13 amino acids. Trimming stripped 3 bases from V and 7 bases from J, with 7 bases between. CDR3 residues: CASSFVENSPLHF. The CDR3 DNA follows: TGTGCCAGCAGTTTCGTTGAGAATTCACCCCTCCACTTT.

The chain recombines TRBV4-1 with TRBJ2-1, with a tentative D call TRBD2 (5 bases). The CDR3 covers 16 residues. Per germline, CDR1 MGHRA and CDR2 YSYEKL. Trimming took off 3 bases at V and 0 bases at J, with 12 bases between the two ends. CDR3 amino acids: CASSHAEGLSYNEQFF. DNA for the CDR3: TGCGCCAGCAGCCACGCAGAGGGTCTCTCCTACAATGAGCAGTTCTTC.

The rearrangement joins TRBV11-3 to TRBJ1-1; D gene ambiguous. CDR3 size: 14 residues. Germline CDR1 SGHNT, CDR2 YENEEA. Trimming removed 1 base from V and 1 base from J, with 7 bases in between. CDR3 nucleotide sequence: TGTGCCAGCAGCTTAGTAGCCTCGAACACTGAAGCTTTCTTT. This translates into CASSLVASNTEAFF. The full variable domain, in which reference TRBV11-3 and TRBJ1-1 provide the parts outside the CDR3, is EAGVVQSPRYKIIEKKQPVAFWCNPISGHNTLYWYLQNLGQGPELLIRYENEEAVDDSQLPKDRFSAERLKGVDSTLKIQPAELGDSAVYLCASSLVASNTEAFFGQGTRLTVV.

The genes are TRBV2 and TRBJ2-7; no firm D call. V was pared by 8 bases and J by 1 base, with 9 bases between. The germline CDR1 and CDR2 sequences are SNHLY and FYNNEI. This CDR3 has 12 amino acids. The CDR3 sequence is CASEESSYEQYF. The CDR3 region has the DNA TGTGCCAGCGAGGAATCTTCCTACGAGCAGTACTTC. Filled out from reference TRBV2 and TRBJ2-7, the complete variable domain reads EPEVTQTPSHQVTQMGQEVILRCVPISNHLYFYWYRQILGQKVEFLVSFYNNEISEKSEIFDDQFSVERPDGSNFTLKIRSTKLEDSAMYFCASEESSYEQYFGPGTRLTVT.